These 13 T cell receptor beta chains originate from one sample sequenced in a study of cytomegalovirus exposure and HLA in healthy donors. PCR used 60 Vbeta primers and 13 Jbeta primers. Assay used: immunoSEQ multiplex PCR; TCRdb lists only in-frame clones, some missing. The table lists fewer than 80,000 clones, approximately 61% of them singletons. Sequencing was done on a sample of PBMCs. All receptors come from a woman aged 45-65 years in good health and CMV-seropositive.

This rearrangement joins TRBV7-2 to TRBJ1-5; 7 nucleotides align to TRBD1. Trimming at V came to 3 bases and at J to 6 bases, leaving 20 bases not matched to a gene. Germline assignment: CDR1 SGHTA and CDR2 FQGNSA. The CDR3 length is 19 residues. The CDR3 bases are TGTGCCAGCAGCTTCTCGCGTGGGGGGCGACAGGGTCGGGGTCAGCCCCAGCATTTT. This codes for CASSFSRGGRQGRGQPQHF. Combining the CDR3 with reference TRBV7-2 and TRBJ1-5 gives the whole variable domain GAGVSQSPSNKVTEKGKDVELRCDPISGHTALYWYRQSLGQGLEFLIYFQGNSAPDKSGLPSDRFSAERTGGSVSTLTIQRTQQEDSAVYLCASSFSRGGRQGRGQPQHFGDGTRLSIL.

In regard to this clone: This same CDR3 is encoded by further DNA sequences in the sample. The CDR3 sequence is CASSESPRGGYEQYV. CDR3 nucleotide sequence: TGTGCCAGCAGTGAGTCGCCCAGGGGCGGCTACGAGCAGTACGTC. The chain combines TRBV6-1 with TRBJ2-7, with D perhaps matching TRBD1 (6 bases). Germline loops: CDR1 MNHNS, CDR2 SASEGT. Trimming removed 3 bases at V and 3 bases at J, with 15 bases between. This CDR3 contains 15 residues.

The J gene is TRBJ2-2, the V gene TRBV2; 9 nucleotides line up with TRBD1. Germline loops: CDR1 SNHLY, CDR2 FYNNEI. V lost 6 bases, J lost 7 bases, and 6 bases stayed unmatched. This CDR3 has 14 residues. CDR3 bases: TGTGCCAGCAGGATGGGACAGGGCAGCGGGGAGCTGTTTTTT. It is translated as CASRMGQGSGELFF.

The J gene is TRBJ1-1, the V gene TRBV7-2; D is uncertain. V gave up 6 bases and J gave up 4 bases, with 6 bases separating them. This CDR3 contains 11 residues. Germline CDR1 reads SGHTA; CDR2 reads FQGNSA. CDR3 nucleotide sequence: TGTGCCAGCAGGTCCATCACTGAAGCTTTCTTT. This codes for CASRSITEAFF.

With respect to this clone: One end of the junction does not line up with germline, which may come from a read error. The chain links TRBV14 to TRBJ1-4; D uncertain. The CDR3 is 12 amino acids. Germline loops: CDR1 SGHDN, CDR2 FVKESK. CDR3 sequence: CASSQVGGKPFF. CDR3 bases: TGTGCCAGCAGCCAAGTAGGAGGAAAACCGTTTTTT. The full variable domain, completed using reference TRBV14 and TRBJ1-4, is EAGVTQFPSHSVIEKGQTVTLRCDPISGHDNLYWYRRVMGKEIKFLLHFVKESKQDESGMPNNRFLAERTGGTYSTLKVQPAELEDSGVYFCASSQVGGKPFFGSGTQLSVL.

V is TRBV19 and J is TRBJ2-6, with D possibly being TRBD2 (6 bases). Per the germline V gene, CDR1 is LNHDA and CDR2 is SQIVND (reference sequence). Deletions cut 9 bases from V and 0 bases from J, with 12 bases between. This CDR3 has 15 amino acids. CDR3 bases: TGTGCCAGCGGGGCGGGAACCTCTGGGGCCAACGTCCTGACTTTC. The encoded protein is CASGAGTSGANVLTF.

The chain combines TRBV28 with TRBJ1-2; D remains ambiguous. This CDR3 comprises 15 residues. Germline-derived CDR1 and CDR2 are MDHEN and SYDVKM. Trimming stripped 4 bases from V and 4 bases from J, with 16 bases between. This CDR3 reads CASSSPSESGYGYTF. The DNA of the CDR3 is TGTGCCAGCAGTTCCCCGAGCGAAAGCGGCTATGGCTACACCTTC.

The chain couples TRBV5-3 to TRBJ2-7; 10 bases line up with TRBD1. TRBV5-3 is marked as an open reading frame, function uncertain. The CDR3 runs 16 residues. V lost 2 bases, J lost 5 bases, and 10 bases stayed unmatched. The CDR3: CARSFPNTGTGDEQYV. CDR3 coding DNA: TGTGCCAGAAGCTTCCCGAACACCGGGACAGGGGACGAGCAGTACGTC.

V gene TRBV5-1 combines with J gene TRBJ1-4, with a possible D match to TRBD1 (6 bases). CDR3 length: 14 amino acids. The germline gives CDR1 SGHRS, CDR2 YFSETQ. V lost 4 bases to trimming and J lost 5 bases, with 12 bases between them. In DNA, the CDR3 is TGCGCCAGCAGCCCTGGACAGCCGAATGAAAAACTGTTTTTT. Residues: CASSPGQPNEKLFF.

The chain combines TRBV27 with TRBJ1-4, with D perhaps matching TRBD1 (5 bases). CDR3 length: 15 amino acids. Germline assignment: CDR1 MNHEY and CDR2 SMNVEV (reference sequence). V was trimmed by 5 bases and J by 0 bases, leaving 10 bases between them. The CDR3 here is CASSGAGATNEKLFF. CDR3 nucleotides: TGTGCCAGCAGTGGGGCAGGTGCAACTAATGAAAAACTGTTTTTT. The full variable domain, its missing parts supplied by reference TRBV27 and TRBJ1-4, is EAQVTQNPRYLITVTGKKLTVTCSQNMNHEYMSWYRQDPGLGLRQIYYSMNVEVTDKGDVPEGYKVSRKEKRNFPLILESPSPNQTSLYFCASSGAGATNEKLFFGSGTQLSVL.

The genes are TRBV19 and TRBJ1-4; 7 bases are a match to TRBD1. The CDR3 has 14 residues. From germline, CDR1 is LNHDA and CDR2 SQIVND (reference sequence). V was pared by 5 bases and J by 7 bases, with 7 bases of the junction left unmatched. CDR3 in DNA: TGTGCCAGTAGTGATGACAGGGTAGTTGAAAAACTGTTTTTT. It specifies CASSDDRVVEKLFF.

J is TRBJ2-5 and V is TRBV5-1; 11 bases map to TRBD2. The CDR3 extends over 16 amino acids. Per the germline V gene, CDR1 is SGHRS and CDR2 is YFSETQ. V shed 4 bases and J 2 bases; nucleotides not matched to a gene: 7. The CDR3 loop reads CASSQGLAANQETQYF. DNA for the CDR3: TGCGCCAGCAGCCAGGGACTAGCGGCTAATCAAGAGACCCAGTACTTC.

The genes are TRBV5-6 and TRBJ1-3; TRBD1 agrees at 8 bases. Unmatched junction bases numbered 3, after V lost 4 bases and J lost 0 bases. Germline CDR1 SGHDT, CDR2 YYEEEE. The CDR3 loop spans 15 amino acids. CDR3 region: CASSPTGDSGNTIYF. CDR3 DNA: TGTGCCAGCAGCCCGACAGGGGACTCTGGAAACACCATATATTTT.